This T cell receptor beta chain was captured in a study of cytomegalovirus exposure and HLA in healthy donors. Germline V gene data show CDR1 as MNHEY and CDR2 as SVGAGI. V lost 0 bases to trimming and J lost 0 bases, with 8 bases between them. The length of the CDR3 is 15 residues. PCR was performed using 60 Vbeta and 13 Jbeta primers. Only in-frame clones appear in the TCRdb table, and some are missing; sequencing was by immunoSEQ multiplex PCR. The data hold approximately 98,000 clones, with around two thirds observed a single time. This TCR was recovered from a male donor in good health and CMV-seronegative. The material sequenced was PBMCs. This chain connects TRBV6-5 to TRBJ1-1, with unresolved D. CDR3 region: CASSYSNSMNTEAFF. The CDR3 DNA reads TGTGCCAGCAGTTACTCGAACAGCATGAACACTGAAGCTTTCTTT.